The 24 T cell receptor beta chains below come from one sample, sequenced in a study of blood T cells in healthy people across ages. Primers used in a second PCR of about 7 to 11 cycles were a sample-barcoded 5' primer and a J-beta primer mix. Each CDR3 protein is one row after TCRdb ran MiXCR on the 5' RACE reads. The sample holds 750,000 to 1,000,000 distinct CDR3 sequences, 25% to 35% seen once. These data also formed part of another study, on T cells of mothers and their children.

Sequencing was performed on blood. The receptor set was obtained from a woman aged 40-49 years in good health.

This clonotype was found a few times. The chain has TRBV28 and TRBJ1-5; 10 positions agree with TRBD1. V dropped 9 bases and J dropped 5; count of bases not matched to a gene: 10. The germline V gene encodes CDR1 MDHEN and CDR2 SYDVKM. The CDR3 spans 15 residues. The DNA for the CDR3 is TGTGCCAGTTATGGGGACAGGGGATTCGATCAGCCCCAGCATTTT. As protein: CASYGDRGFDQPQHF.

This clonotype was counted only a few times. This chain links TRBV28 with TRBJ1-4; no clear D. CDR3 size: 16 residues. Germline assignment: CDR1 MDHEN and CDR2 SYDVKM. V gave up 5 bases and J gave up 3 bases, with 16 bases separating them. The CDR3 spells CASSDPKGVANEKLFF. CDR3 DNA sequence: TGTGCCAGCAGTGACCCCAAGGGTGTCGCTAATGAAAAACTGTTTTTT.

This clonotype was recorded many times. This chain uses TRBV5-1 with TRBJ2-1; 8 positions agree with TRBD2. The CDR3 loop spans 16 amino acids. Losses at the gene ends were 1 base for V and 3 bases for J; bases not matched to a gene: 6. Germline V gene data show CDR1 as SGHRS and CDR2 as YFSETQ. CDR3 region: CASSLTTSGRYNEQFF. CDR3 nucleotide sequence: TGCGCCAGCAGCTTGACCACTAGCGGCCGCTACAATGAGCAGTTCTTC.

This chain connects TRBV7-2 to TRBJ2-5, with D unresolved. CDR3 length: 14 residues. The ends were cut back, 1 base at V and 7 bases at J, with 13 bases in the middle. Germline assignment: CDR1 SGHTA and CDR2 FQGNSA. In DNA, the CDR3 is TGTGCCAGCAGCTTAGTCTCCGTTCCGATGACCCAGTACTTC. Its translation: CASSLVSVPMTQYF.

The sample holds a few counts of this clonotype. The rearrangement joins TRBV6-2 or TRBV6-3 to TRBJ1-5, with a tentative D call TRBD1 (6 bases). V was cut by 3 bases and J by 5 bases, with 14 bases left in between. Germline CDR1 MNHEY, CDR2 SVGEGT. The CDR3 is 15 amino acids. The CDR3 DNA sequence: TGTGCCAGCAGTTATGATCGGGGGGCCTATCAGCCCCAGCATTTT. Amino acid sequence: CASSYDRGAYQPQHF.

V usage is TRBV12-3 or TRBV12-4 and J usage is TRBJ2-3; 13 nucleotides line up with TRBD2. This CDR3 contains 21 residues. J lost 0 bases, V lost 3 bases, and 15 bases had no gene match. The CDR3 DNA reads as TGTGCCAGCAGTTTCCGGACTAGCGGGGGCCTACTACATAATAGCACAGATACGCAGTATTTT. It encodes CASSFRTSGGLLHNSTDTQYF.

This clonotype was detected ten times or more. The rearrangement joins TRBV27 to TRBJ2-5, with D perhaps matching TRBD2 (5 bases). CDR1 is MNHEY, CDR2 SMNVEV, per germline (reference sequence). Trimming cost V 0 bases and J 5 bases, with 13 bases left between them. The CDR3 runs to 15 residues. Here the CDR3 reads CASSLSRVSDETQYF. CDR3 DNA: TGTGCCAGCAGTTTATCGAGGGTTAGCGACGAGACCCAGTACTTC.

With regard to this clonotype: One end of the junction varies from germline; a read error may be responsible. V usage is TRBV7-2 and J usage is TRBJ2-3, with TRBD2 matching 11 bases. The CDR3 loop spans 16 amino acids. Germline CDR1 reads SGHTA; CDR2 reads FQGNSA. CDR3 sequence: CAGSLAKLAGADTQYF. The CDR3 nucleotides are TGTGCCGGCAGCTTAGCGAAACTAGCGGGGGCCGATACGCAGTATTTT.

This clonotype has more than one count but fewer than ten. The CDR3 spells CASSPHLGGTQYF. The CDR3 DNA reads as TGTGCCAGCAGTCCCCACTTAGGGGGGACCCAGTACTTC. The genes are TRBV27 and TRBJ2-5; TRBD1 is a possible D gene (6 bases). From germline, CDR1 is MNHEY and CDR2 SMNVEV (reference sequence). The V end lost 5 bases, the J end lost 7 bases, and 14 bases lay between the germline ends. The CDR3 loop spans 13 amino acids.

The chain is built from TRBV20-1 and TRBJ1-5; D is unresolved. The CDR3 loop spans 14 amino acids. V was shortened by 1 base and J by 1 base, with 8 bases between the two germline ends. Germline V lookup: CDR1 DFQATT, CDR2 SNEGSKA (reference sequence). The CDR3 bases are TGCAGTGCTAGAGGAGCGGCAAGCAATCAGCCCCAGCATTTT. Translation: CSARGAASNQPQHF.

This clonotype was recorded many times. This rearrangement joins TRBV12-3 or TRBV12-4 to TRBJ2-7, with D maybe TRBD1 (7 bases). Deletions cut 6 bases from V and 3 bases from J, with 18 bases between. The CDR3 has 15 amino acids. The CDR3 loop reads CASRPGGTVFYEQYF. The CDR3 DNA sequence: TGTGCCAGCAGGCCCGGCGGGACAGTCTTCTACGAGCAGTACTTC.

Many counts were recorded for this clonotype. The chain has TRBV14 and TRBJ2-5, with a possible D match to TRBD2 (6 bases). V dropped 0 bases and J dropped 2 bases, with 16 bases sitting between them. The CDR3 loop spans 17 amino acids. Germline CDR1 reads SGHDN; CDR2 reads FVKESK. In DNA form, the CDR3 reads TGTGCCAGCAGCCAAGATGTCAGGGCCGGAGGGCAAGAGACCCAGTACTTC. Its translation: CASSQDVRAGGQETQYF.

This clonotype was seen just once. The V and J genes are TRBV20-1 and TRBJ2-7; a possible D gene is TRBD2 (5 bases). CDR3 length: 12 residues. Germline lookup yields CDR1 DFQATT and CDR2 SNEGSKA (reference sequence). V was cut by 6 bases and J by 4 bases, with 13 bases left in between. CDR3 residues: CSAQSPGYEQYF. CDR3 coding DNA: TGCAGTGCCCAGTCCCCGGGATACGAGCAGTACTTC.

This chain uses TRBV6-1 with TRBJ2-7; D is possibly TRBD2 (5 bases). V lost 1 base, J lost 4 bases, and 14 bases lay in between. The CDR3 covers 15 residues. Germline V gene lookup returns CDR1 MNHNS and CDR2 SASEGT. In DNA, the CDR3 is TGTGCCAGCAGTGAAGGCCCGGGGTTGGGGTACGAGCAGTACTTC. This translates into CASSEGPGLGYEQYF.

Remarks on this clonotype: A much larger clone differs by one base, so this may be a read error. DNA of the CDR3: TGTGCCAGCAGTGACTGGGGCTATGGCTACACCTTC. Protein product: CASSDWGYGYTF. J is TRBJ1-2 and V is TRBV2, with unresolved D. Trimming left V 3 bases short and J 4 bases short, with 6 bases between. CDR1 is SNHLY, CDR2 FYNNEI, per germline. The CDR3 has 12 residues. Full variable domain (missing parts from reference TRBV2 and TRBJ1-2): EPEVTQTPSHQVTQMGQEVILRCVPISNHLYFYWYRQILGQKVEFLVSFYNNEISEKSEIFDDQFSVERPDGSNFTLKIRSTKLEDSAMYFCASSDWGYGYTFGSGTRLTVV.

There are many counts of this clonotype. V and J are TRBV20-1 and TRBJ2-7; 7 bases agree with TRBD2. Germline V gives CDR1 DFQATT, CDR2 SNEGSKA (reference sequence). The CDR3 length is 12 residues. The J segment lost 4 bases and the V segment lost 3 bases, leaving 3 bases of the junction unmatched. The CDR3 DNA reads as TGCAGTGCTAGCCAGGGAGGGTACGAGCAGTACTTC. As protein: CSASQGGYEQYF.

Only a few counts were recorded for this clonotype. The chain uses TRBV20-1 and TRBJ1-6; the D gene is possibly TRBD1 (6 bases). Deletions cut 1 base from V and 8 bases from J, with 21 bases between. Per germline, CDR1 DFQATT and CDR2 SNEGSKA (reference sequence). The CDR3 is 17 residues long. CDR3 in amino acids: CSARVGRGGLGDSPLHF. The CDR3, as DNA: TGCAGTGCTAGAGTAGGTCGGGGGGGCCTGGGAGATTCACCCCTCCACTTT.

The V call is TRBV29-1, the J call TRBJ1-3; no reliable D call. V was clipped by 4 bases and J by 4 bases, with 17 bases between them. CDR1 and CDR2 (germline): SQVTM, ANQGSEA. The CDR3 runs 15 residues. The CDR3 spells CSVASLGSSGNTIYF. In nucleotides, the CDR3 is TGCAGCGTTGCCTCCTTGGGGAGCTCCGGAAACACCATATATTTT.

The chain carries TRBV9 and TRBJ1-5; tentatively, D is TRBD1 (6 bases). CDR3 size: 15 residues. Germline CDR1 reads SGDLS; CDR2 reads YYNGEE. The germline V and J ends were trimmed by 4 bases and 1 base, with 12 bases remaining between them. CDR3 in amino acids: CASSPNQGSNQPQHF. CDR3 sequence (DNA): TGTGCCAGCAGCCCAAACCAGGGGAGCAATCAGCCCCAGCATTTT.

The V gene is TRBV7-3, the J gene TRBJ2-3, with D perhaps matching TRBD1 or TRBD2 (5 bases each). Germline CDR1 SGHTA, CDR2 FQGTGA. The CDR3 is 11 amino acids. Trimming removed 11 bases from V and 7 bases from J, with 13 bases in between. CDR3 nucleotides: TGTGCCGGGGGTTGGGGGAATACGCAGTATTTT. It codes for CAGGWGNTQYF.

In its sample, this clonotype was seen a few times. CDR3 sequence (DNA): TGTGCCAGCAGCGTGGGACAGGGCGTGAACGAGCAGTTCTTC. It translates to CASSVGQGVNEQFF. This chain links TRBV9 with TRBJ2-1, with TRBD1 identical over 9 bases. V shed 2 bases, J shed 10 bases, and the junction held 7 bases outside the gene matches. In germline, CDR1 is SGDLS, CDR2 YYNGEE. There are 14 residues in the CDR3.

Only a few counts were recorded for this clonotype. This rearrangement joins TRBV28 to TRBJ2-3, with a weak D call TRBD1 (6 bases). The CDR3 consists of 12 residues. Germline V CDR1 and CDR2: MDHEN, SYDVKM. V lost 8 bases and J lost 6, with 12 bases in between. The CDR3 sequence: CASRSGVDTQYF. CDR3 in DNA: TGTGCCAGCCGCTCAGGGGTTGATACGCAGTATTTT.

This clonotype was found a few times. This may come from a read error, since a much larger clone is one base off. The chain links TRBV20-1 to TRBJ1-4; 10 nucleotides line up with TRBD1. Germline V gene sequence: CDR1 DFQATT, CDR2 SNEGSKA (reference sequence). This CDR3 is 14 amino acids long. The CDR3 region is CSARRTGGDEKRFF. The CDR3 DNA reads as TGCAGTGCTAGGCGGACAGGGGGGGATGAAAAACGGTTTTTT.

The chain has TRBV7-9 and TRBJ2-1, with D uncertain. Germline assignment: CDR1 SEHNR and CDR2 FQNEAQ (reference sequence). V was clipped by 1 base and J by 9 bases, with 10 bases between them. The CDR3 length is 13 residues. This CDR3 reads CASSLGERGEQFF. For the CDR3, the DNA is TGTGCCAGCAGCTTAGGGGAACGCGGTGAGCAGTTCTTC.